These 30 T cell receptor beta chains were all obtained from the same sample, sequenced in a study of blood T cell repertoires in COVID-19. Repertoires were generated with immunoSEQ multiplex PCR, while TCRdb's copy carries only in-frame clones and drops some. The profile shows about 180,000 clones, approximately 88% of them singletons. What was sequenced was peripheral blood. The receptor set was obtained from a woman aged 45-60 years with acute or convalescent COVID-19.

The gene calls are TRBV5-4 and TRBJ2-1, with D possibly TRBD2 on 6 matching bases. V was cut by 1 base and J by 12 bases, with 20 bases left in between. This CDR3 is built from 15 residues. Germline V gene data show CDR1 as SGHNT and CDR2 as YYREEE (reference sequence). CDR3 protein: CASSLWAGPMEWQFF. The DNA of the CDR3 is TGTGCCAGCAGCTTGTGGGCGGGACCCATGGAATGGCAGTTCTTC. Full variable domain (rest looked up from reference TRBV5-4 and TRBJ2-1): ETGVTQSPTHLIKTRGQQVTLRCSSQSGHNTVSWYQQALGQGPQFIFQYYREEENGRGNFPPRFSGLQFPNYSSELNVNALELDDSALYLCASSLWAGPMEWQFFGPGTRLTVL.

V is TRBV6-1 and J is TRBJ1-2; 9 bases fit TRBD1. The junction had 3 bases not matched to a gene; V was cut back by 2 bases and J by 5 bases. The germline CDR1 and CDR2 sequences are MNHNS and SASEGT. CDR3 length: 14 amino acids. CDR3 coding DNA: TGTGCCAGCAGTGAAACAGGGGGCCGGTATGGCTACACCTTC. It specifies CASSETGGRYGYTF.

The rearrangement joins TRBV5-1 to TRBJ1-3, with D possibly being TRBD1 (5 bases). The CDR3 consists of 14 residues. Germline-derived CDR1 and CDR2 are SGHRS and YFSETQ. With 1 base removed from V and 3 bases from J, the gap between germline ends came to 8 bases. The CDR3 sequence: CASSLPGNGNTIYF. DNA of the CDR3: TGCGCCAGCAGCTTGCCAGGGAATGGAAACACCATATATTTT. Full variable domain (missing parts from reference TRBV5-1 and TRBJ1-3): KAGVTQTPRYLIKTRGQQVTLSCSPISGHRSVSWYQQTPGQGLQFLFEYFSETQRNKGNFPGRFSGRQFSNSRSEMNVSTLELGDSALYLCASSLPGNGNTIYFGEGSWLTVV.

The chain combines TRBV7-9 with TRBJ2-5; TRBD1 aligns across 7 bases. CDR1 SEHNR and CDR2 FQNEAQ come from the germline V gene (reference sequence). V was clipped by 4 bases and J by 1 base; unmatched bases: 15. The CDR3 has 18 residues. The CDR3 sequence is CASSSLIGTASGQETQYF. The CDR3 region has the DNA TGTGCCAGCAGCTCATTGATTGGGACAGCCTCTGGCCAAGAGACCCAGTACTTC.

The chain recombines TRBV21-1 with TRBJ2-3; the table's D call, TRBD2, has no DNA check behind it. TRBV21-1 is given as a pseudogene. The CDR3 length is 16 residues. The CDR3 protein is CARNRGEGGETDTQYF. CDR3 DNA: TGTGCCAGAAACCGGGGGGAAGGCGGGGAAACAGATACGCAGTATTTT.

This chain uses TRBV15 with TRBJ1-4; D gene unclear. The CDR3 loop spans 16 amino acids. The germline V gene has CDR1 LNHNV and CDR2 YYDKDF (reference sequence). Trimming stripped 1 base from V and 0 bases from J, with 9 bases between. Written as DNA, the CDR3 is TGTGCCACCAGCAGAGTGGCGGGTGCAACTAATGAAAAACTGTTTTTT. Its translation: CATSRVAGATNEKLFF.

The V gene is TRBV3-1 (or the pseudogene TRBV3-2), the J gene TRBJ2-1, with 10 bases matching TRBD2. The CDR3 loop spans 16 amino acids. With V trimmed by 5 bases and J by 9 bases, 13 bases remained unmatched. CDR1 is LGHDT, CDR2 YNNKEL, per germline (reference sequence). This CDR3 reads CASSKVGLAGVIEQFF. The DNA of the CDR3 is TGTGCCAGCAGCAAAGTCGGGCTAGCGGGAGTTATTGAGCAGTTCTTC.

V usage is TRBV7-9 and J usage is TRBJ1-2, with 10 bases lining up with TRBD1. Germline CDR1 SEHNR, CDR2 FQNEAQ (reference sequence). The CDR3 length is 16 residues. J gave up 0 bases and V 5 bases, and 6 bases lay outside the gene matches. CDR3 sequence: CASSRDRGLPNYGYTF. Here the CDR3 DNA reads TGTGCCAGCAGCCGGGACAGGGGCCTTCCTAACTATGGCTACACCTTC.

This chain joins TRBV7-2 and TRBJ1-2, with D perhaps matching TRBD1 (5 bases). Germline V lookup: CDR1 SGHTA, CDR2 FQGNSA. V was shortened by 5 bases and J by 7 bases, with 11 bases between the two germline ends. The CDR3 consists of 12 residues. The CDR3 bases are TGTGCCAGCAGCCGGGACTATCGTGGCTACACCTTC. Protein sequence: CASSRDYRGYTF.

This clone was counted a single time. CDR3 coding DNA: TGCGCCAGCCAGGACAGGAATTCCTACGAGCAGTACTTC. Protein sequence: CASQDRNSYEQYF. The chain joins TRBV4-1 to TRBJ2-7; TRBD1 matches at 7 bases. Germline V lookup: CDR1 MGHRA, CDR2 YSYEKL. Germline trimming cut 8 bases from V and 1 base from J; bases unmatched to any gene: 5. CDR3 length: 13 residues.

The chain uses TRBV10-2 and TRBJ2-7; 9 positions match TRBD2. With 6 bases clipped from V and 7 bases from J, the junction kept 16 bases outside the gene matches. This CDR3 region has 16 residues. Germline V gene lookup returns CDR1 WSHSY and CDR2 SAAADI. The CDR3 reads CASSGILAGPPQEQYF. CDR3 nucleotide sequence: TGCGCCAGCAGCGGGATTCTAGCGGGACCCCCTCAAGAGCAGTACTTC.

This clone occurred once. The J gene is TRBJ1-6, the V gene TRBV19; possibly TRBD1 for D (6 bases). Germline V gene lookup returns CDR1 LNHDA and CDR2 SQIVND (reference sequence). This CDR3 comprises 14 residues. The V and J ends lost 5 bases and 5 bases respectively, with 10 bases between them. Here the CDR3 DNA reads TGTGCCAGTAGTCCCAGGGGAGATAATTCACCCCTCCACTTT. This sequence encodes CASSPRGDNSPLHF. The complete variable domain, with remaining parts taken from reference TRBV19 and TRBJ1-6, reads DGGITQSPKYLFRKEGQNVTLSCEQNLNHDAMYWYRQDPGQGLRLIYYSQIVNDFQKGDIAEGYSVSREKKESFPLTVTSAQKNPTAFYLCASSPRGDNSPLHFGNGTRLTVT.

The rearrangement uses TRBV5-1 and TRBJ1-1, with D possibly TRBD1 on 5 matching bases. Looked up from germline, CDR1 is SGHRS and CDR2 is YFSETQ. This CDR3 has 14 amino acids. With 4 bases removed from V and 1 base from J, the gap between germline ends came to 11 bases. The CDR3: CASSPRGTNTEAFF. CDR3 in DNA: TGCGCCAGCAGCCCCCGGGGGACGAACACTGAAGCTTTCTTT.

This chain links TRBV4-1 with TRBJ2-2; maybe TRBD2 (5 bases). CDR3 length: 17 residues. The germline gives CDR1 MGHRA, CDR2 YSYEKL. Deletions cut 0 bases from V and 8 bases from J, with 19 bases between. CDR3 in DNA: TGCGCCAGCAGCCAAGATAGGGCGGCGCGGAGGAGGGGGGAGCTGTTTTTT. Translation: CASSQDRAARRRGELFF.

The chain employs TRBV5-4 and TRBJ1-5; unclear D gene. CDR1 SGHNT and CDR2 YYREEE come from the germline V gene (reference sequence). Trimming removed 1 base from V and 6 bases from J, with 11 bases in between. The CDR3 contains 14 residues. The DNA for the CDR3 is TGTGCCAGCAGCTTGTGGGGAGGCGGTCAGCCCCAGCATTTT. Translation: CASSLWGGGQPQHF.

This sequence joins TRBV10-3 and TRBJ2-3, with D tentatively TRBD2 (5 bases). CDR3 length: 17 amino acids. CDR1 is ENHRY, CDR2 SYGVKD, per germline. V gave up 6 bases and J gave up 0 bases, with 19 bases separating them. The CDR3 DNA follows: TGTGCCATCAGCCCGACTTGGGGAGACACTAGCACAGATACGCAGTATTTT. The encoded protein is CAISPTWGDTSTDTQYF.

The V call is TRBV10-3, the J call TRBJ1-5; D unresolved. This CDR3 comprises 14 residues. Germline loops: CDR1 ENHRY, CDR2 SYGVKD. V was pared by 0 bases and J by 4 bases, with 7 bases between. CDR3 nucleotide sequence: TGTGCCATCAGTGAGTCCGGGAGTAATCAGCCCCAGCATTTT. Its translation: CAISESGSNQPQHF.

The rearrangement links TRBV7-2 to TRBJ1-2; 10 positions match TRBD1. Trimming removed 5 bases from V and 5 bases from J; junction bases left unmatched: 11. Looked up from germline, CDR1 is SGHTA and CDR2 is FQGNSA. The CDR3 runs to 16 residues. In nucleotides, the CDR3 is TGTGCCAGCAGCGTGGGTCCGGGACAGGGGATTTATGGCTACACCTTC. Encoded protein: CASSVGPGQGIYGYTF.

There are a few counts of this clone. The V call is TRBV19, the J call TRBJ2-5; TRBD1 agrees at 8 bases. After removal of 5 bases from V and 4 bases from J, the junction contained 9 bases not matched to a gene. This CDR3 spans 15 amino acids. The V gene's germline CDR1 is LNHDA and CDR2 SQIVND (reference sequence). As DNA, the CDR3 is TGTGCCAGTAGTGTTGGACAGGGAATAGGAGAGACCCAGTACTTC. Its protein product is CASSVGQGIGETQYF.

This rearrangement joins TRBV19 to TRBJ2-1, with 9 nucleotides matching TRBD2. Per the germline V gene, CDR1 is LNHDA and CDR2 is SQIVND (reference sequence). The ends lost 10 bases at V and 0 bases at J; junction bases unmatched: 7. CDR3 length: 15 residues. DNA for the CDR3: TGTGCCACGACCGGGACTAGCTTCTCCTACAATGAGCAGTTCTTC. Translating gives CATTGTSFSYNEQFF.

The chain recombines TRBV29-1 with TRBJ1-1, with 10 bases identical to TRBD1. CDR3 size: 13 residues. Germline V gene lookup returns CDR1 SQVTM and CDR2 ANQGSEA. J was trimmed by 3 bases and V by 7 bases; bases with no gene match: 5. The DNA of the CDR3 is TGCAGCGCCGGGGACAGGGGCGACACTGAAGCTTTCTTT. Translation gives CSAGDRGDTEAFF.

The CDR3 sequence is CASSVSGSRGGNEQFF. The CDR3, as DNA: TGTGCCAGCAGCGTAAGCGGGAGTCGTGGAGGAAATGAGCAGTTCTTC. The chain uses TRBV7-6 and TRBJ2-1; the match to TRBD2 covers 8 bases. The CDR3 has 16 amino acids. Per the germline V gene, CDR1 is SGHVS and CDR2 is FNYEAQ. J gave up 7 bases and V 5 bases, and 13 bases lay outside the gene matches.

The chain couples TRBV9 to TRBJ2-7; TRBD1 matches at 7 bases. The V gene end was trimmed by 4 bases and the J gene end by 9 bases; junction bases not matched to a gene: 10. Per the germline V gene, CDR1 is SGDLS and CDR2 is YYNGEE. The CDR3 is 13 residues long. CDR3 sequence (DNA): TGTGCCAGCAGCCCCTGGGACAGCTCCGGGCAGTACTTC. The encoded protein is CASSPWDSSGQYF.

The V gene is TRBV5-1, the J gene TRBJ2-6, with a weak D call TRBD2 (6 bases). V was cut by 3 bases and J by 1 base, with 8 bases left in between. The CDR3 covers 15 residues. Per the germline V gene, CDR1 is SGHRS and CDR2 is YFSETQ. CDR3 in DNA: TGCGCCAGCAGCTCGGCGGGGTCTGGGGCCAACGTCCTGACTTTC. Protein: CASSSAGSGANVLTF.

This clone was observed a single time. The V and J genes are TRBV7-2 and TRBJ2-5, with 8 nucleotides matching TRBD2. There are 16 residues in the CDR3. The germline gives CDR1 SGHTA, CDR2 FQGNSA. The ends lost 4 bases at V and 1 base at J; junction bases unmatched: 8. The CDR3 DNA sequence: TGTGCCAGCAGCTCCCCCGAAACTAGCGGCCAAGAGACCCAGTACTTC. Translating it yields CASSSPETSGQETQYF.

Worth noting for this clone: One end of the junction does not line up with germline, which may come from a read error. This sequence joins TRBV18 and TRBJ2-1; D is perhaps TRBD2 (6 bases). The CDR3 spans 15 residues. Germline V lookup: CDR1 KGHSH, CDR2 LQKENI. CDR3 sequence: CASSRTRDSNNEQFF. The CDR3 DNA reads TGTGCCAGCTCACGCACTCGGGACTCCAACAATGAGCAGTTCTTC.

This chain joins TRBV11-3 and TRBJ2-1; a possible D gene is TRBD2 (7 bases). V dropped 0 bases and J dropped 5 bases, with 11 bases sitting between them. Germline CDR1 SGHNT, CDR2 YENEEA. CDR3 length: 15 residues. The CDR3 spells CASSLDGGPNNEQFF. The CDR3 DNA follows: TGTGCCAGCAGCTTAGACGGGGGGCCCAACAATGAGCAGTTCTTC.

V gene TRBV20-1 combines with J gene TRBJ1-2; D is unclear. Trimming stripped 4 bases from V and 8 bases from J, with 11 bases between. Germline V gene sequence: CDR1 DFQATT, CDR2 SNEGSKA (reference sequence). This CDR3 is built from 11 residues. Written as DNA, the CDR3 is TGCAGTGCTATTCCAGGTCACGGCTACACCTTC. Translated: CSAIPGHGYTF.

The chain is built from TRBV29-1 and TRBJ2-3; D is unclear. The CDR3 is 12 residues long. Germline V gives CDR1 SQVTM, CDR2 ANQGSEA. Deletions cut 6 bases from V and 2 bases from J, with 9 bases between. The CDR3 sequence: CSVAISTDTQYF. CDR3 coding DNA: TGCAGCGTCGCTATTTCCACAGATACGCAGTATTTT.

The chain recombines TRBV7-2 with TRBJ2-1; D not resolved. This CDR3 has 15 amino acids. V was trimmed by 5 bases and J by 2 bases, leaving 13 bases between them. In germline, CDR1 is SGHTA, CDR2 FQGNSA. CDR3 protein: CASSPIDTAYNEQFF. DNA of the CDR3: TGTGCCAGCAGCCCCATAGACACAGCCTACAATGAGCAGTTCTTC.